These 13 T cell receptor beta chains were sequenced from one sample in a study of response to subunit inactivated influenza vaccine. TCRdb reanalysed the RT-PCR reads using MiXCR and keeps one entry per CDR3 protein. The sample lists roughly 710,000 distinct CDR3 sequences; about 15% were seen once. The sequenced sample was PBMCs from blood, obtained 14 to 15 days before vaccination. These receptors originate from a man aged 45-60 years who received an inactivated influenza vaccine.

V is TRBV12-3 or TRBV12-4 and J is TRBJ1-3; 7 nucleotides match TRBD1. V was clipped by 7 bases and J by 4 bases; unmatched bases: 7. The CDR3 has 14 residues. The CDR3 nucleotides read TGTGCCAGCACCAGAGGGACAGTGGGAAACACCATATATTTT. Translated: CASTRGTVGNTIYF.

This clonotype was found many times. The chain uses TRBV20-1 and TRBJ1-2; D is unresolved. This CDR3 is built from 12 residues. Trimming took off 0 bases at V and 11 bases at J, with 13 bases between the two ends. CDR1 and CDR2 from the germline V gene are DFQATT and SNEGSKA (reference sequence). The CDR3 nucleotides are TGCAGTGCTAGAGATCGGGCAGCTTCTTACACCTTC. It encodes CSARDRAASYTF.

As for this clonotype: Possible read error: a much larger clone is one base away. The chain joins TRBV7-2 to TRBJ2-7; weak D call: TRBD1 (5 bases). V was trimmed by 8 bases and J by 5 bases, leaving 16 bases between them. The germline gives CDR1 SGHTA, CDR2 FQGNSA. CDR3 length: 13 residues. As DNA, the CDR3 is TGTGCCAGCCGCGCTCCCGACAGAGACGAGCAGTACTTC. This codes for CASRAPDRDEQYF.

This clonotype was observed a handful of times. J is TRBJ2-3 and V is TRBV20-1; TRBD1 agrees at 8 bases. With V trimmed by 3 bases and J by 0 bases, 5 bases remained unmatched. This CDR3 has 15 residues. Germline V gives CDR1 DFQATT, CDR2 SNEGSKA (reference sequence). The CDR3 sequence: CSASPTGASTDTQYF. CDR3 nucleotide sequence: TGCAGTGCTAGCCCGACAGGGGCAAGCACAGATACGCAGTATTTT.

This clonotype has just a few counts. CDR3 sequence: CASSSSRQGETQYF. CDR3 nucleotides: TGTGCCAGTAGTTCGTCAAGACAGGGAGAGACCCAGTACTTC. The chain combines TRBV19 with TRBJ2-5; 7 positions match TRBD1. The CDR3 totals 14 residues. V trimming: 5 bases; J trimming: 4 bases; junction bases outside the gene matches: 7. The V gene's germline CDR1 is LNHDA and CDR2 SQIVND (reference sequence).

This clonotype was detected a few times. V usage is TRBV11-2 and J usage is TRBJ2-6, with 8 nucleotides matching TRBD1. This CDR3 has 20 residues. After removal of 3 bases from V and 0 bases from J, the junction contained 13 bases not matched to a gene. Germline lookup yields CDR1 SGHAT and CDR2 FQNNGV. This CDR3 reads CASSFPRSQGVISGANVLTF. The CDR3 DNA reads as TGTGCCAGCAGCTTCCCGCGTTCACAGGGGGTGATCTCTGGGGCCAACGTCCTGACTTTC.

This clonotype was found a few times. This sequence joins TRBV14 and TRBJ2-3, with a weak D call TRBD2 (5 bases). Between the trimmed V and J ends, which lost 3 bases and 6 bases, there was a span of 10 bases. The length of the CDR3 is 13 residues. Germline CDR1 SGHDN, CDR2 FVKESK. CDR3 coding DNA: TGTGCCAGCAGCCAGCACGGACTTGATACGCAGTATTTT. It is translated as CASSQHGLDTQYF. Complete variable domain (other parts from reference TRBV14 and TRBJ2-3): EAGVTQFPSHSVIEKGQTVTLRCDPISGHDNLYWYRRVMGKEIKFLLHFVKESKQDESGMPNNRFLAERTGGTYSTLKVQPAELEDSGVYFCASSQHGLDTQYFGPGTRLTVL.

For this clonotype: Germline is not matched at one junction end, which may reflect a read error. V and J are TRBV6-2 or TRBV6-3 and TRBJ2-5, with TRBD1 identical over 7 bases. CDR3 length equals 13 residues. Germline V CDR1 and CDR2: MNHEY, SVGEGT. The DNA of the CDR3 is TGTGCCAGCAGTTACTCGAAAACGGACAGGTTCCACTTC. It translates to CASSYSKTDRFHF.

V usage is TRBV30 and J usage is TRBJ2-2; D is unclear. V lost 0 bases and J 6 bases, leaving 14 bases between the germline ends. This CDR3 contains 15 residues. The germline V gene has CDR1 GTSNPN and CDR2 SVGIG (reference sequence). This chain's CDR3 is CAWSVPQTNAGELFF. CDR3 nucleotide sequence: TGTGCCTGGAGTGTACCTCAGACCAACGCCGGGGAGCTGTTTTTT.

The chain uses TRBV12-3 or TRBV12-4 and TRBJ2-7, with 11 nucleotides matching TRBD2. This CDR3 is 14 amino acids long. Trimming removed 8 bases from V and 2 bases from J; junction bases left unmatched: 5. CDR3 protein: CASQIAGGAYEQYF. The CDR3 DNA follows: TGTGCCAGCCAGATAGCGGGGGGGGCCTACGAGCAGTACTTC.

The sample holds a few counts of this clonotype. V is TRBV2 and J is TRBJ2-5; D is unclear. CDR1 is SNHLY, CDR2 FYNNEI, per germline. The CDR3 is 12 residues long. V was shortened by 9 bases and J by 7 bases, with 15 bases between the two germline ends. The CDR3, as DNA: TGTGCCAGTGAATGGGTCACGGGGACCCAGTACTTC. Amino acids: CASEWVTGTQYF.

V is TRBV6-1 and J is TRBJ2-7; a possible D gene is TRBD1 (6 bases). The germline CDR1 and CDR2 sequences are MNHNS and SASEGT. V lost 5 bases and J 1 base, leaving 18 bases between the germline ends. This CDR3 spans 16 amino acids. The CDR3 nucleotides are TGTGCCAGCAGTCCCACAGGGACCAGGCGGTCCTACGAGCAGTACTTC. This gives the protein CASSPTGTRRSYEQYF.

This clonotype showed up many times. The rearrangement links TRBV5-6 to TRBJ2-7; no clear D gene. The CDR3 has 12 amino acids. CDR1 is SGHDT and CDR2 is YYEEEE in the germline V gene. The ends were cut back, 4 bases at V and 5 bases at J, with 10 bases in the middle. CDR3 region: CASSGGVNEQYF. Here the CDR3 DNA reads TGTGCCAGCAGCGGTGGGGTAAACGAGCAGTACTTC.